These T cell receptor beta chains were read from a single sample in a study of somatic mutations in cytotoxic T cells in rheumatoid arthritis. Sequencing used immunoSEQ multiplex PCR; TCRdb keeps in-frame clones, though not all of them. The repertoire has about 10,000 clones, about 70% of them found once; the top ten carry around 40%. Material: CD8+ T cells sorted from blood. The receptor set was obtained from a man aged 55-75 years in good health. CDR3s include the opening cysteine and the closing phenylalanine or tryptophan. The order of the fields is clone size, V gene, J gene, D gene, CDR3 protein, CDR3 DNA. D genes are given only for firm matches. Clone sizes are given selectively: once, few, many, or a class where the clone is expanded.

.	TRBV9	TRBJ2-7	TRBD1	CASSAGQGLYEQYF	TGTGCCAGCAGCGCCGGACAGGGGCTTTACGAGCAGTACTTC
once	TRBV9	TRBJ1-5	.	CASSVGSNQPQHF	TGTGCCAGCAGCGTAGGCAGCAATCAGCCCCAGCATTTT
.	TRBV19	TRBJ1-1	.	CASSWDRGRELTNTEAFF	TGTGCCAGTAGTTGGGATCGTGGGCGGGAATTGACGAACACTGAAGCTTTCTTT
.	TRBV15	TRBJ2-7	.	CATSPIQYPYEQYF	TGTGCCACCAGCCCGATTCAGTACCCCTACGAGCAGTACTTC
.	TRBV5-1	TRBJ1-1	.	CASSPLGGFTEAFF	TGCGCCAGCAGCCCCCTGGGCGGTTTCACTGAAGCTTTCTTT
.	TRBV19	TRBJ2-3	.	CASTDGYTDTQYF	TGTGCCAGTACGGACGGCTACACAGATACGCAGTATTTT
.	TRBV19	TRBJ2-7	TRBD2	CASAGGTYEQYF	TGTGCCAGCGCGGGAGGGACCTACGAGCAGTACTTC
.	TRBV15	TRBJ2-7	.	CATSIGRESDEQYF	TGTGCCACCAGCATAGGAAGGGAGTCCGACGAGCAGTACTTC
.	TRBV27	TRBJ1-4	TRBD1	CASSPRVGQIGATNEKLFF	TGTGCCAGCAGTCCACGTGTGGGACAGATCGGTGCAACTAATGAAAAACTGTTTTTT
.	TRBV27	TRBJ1-2	TRBD1	CASRNSQGSYGYTF	TGTGCCAGCAGGAACTCACAGGGGTCCTATGGCTACACCTTC
.	TRBV6-1	TRBJ2-2	.	CASMAGELFF	TGTGCCAGCATGGCCGGGGAGCTGTTTTTT
.	TRBV28	TRBJ1-5	TRBD1	CASSLVRGQWQPQHF	TGTGCCAGCAGTTTAGTAAGGGGGCAGTGGCAGCCCCAGCATTTT
.	TRBV5-4	TRBJ2-3	.	CASSSFGQSTDTQYF	TGTGCCAGCAGCTCCTTCGGACAGAGCACAGATACGCAGTATTTT
once	TRBV10-2	TRBJ2-5	.	CASSDFNRDLQETQYF	TGCGCCAGCAGTGATTTCAACAGGGACTTGCAAGAGACCCAGTACTTC
once	TRBV5-1	TRBJ2-7	.	CASSSRVHSYEQYF	TGCGCCAGCAGCTCCCGGGTGCACTCCTACGAGCAGTACTTC
.	TRBV5-4	TRBJ2-7	.	CASSLPASGQQYF	TGTGCCAGCAGCCTACCTGCTTCGGGACAGCAGTACTTC
.	TRBV15	TRBJ2-6	.	CATSRDTENTGANVLTF	TGTGCCACCAGCAGAGATACAGAAAATACCGGGGCCAACGTCCTGACTTTC
.	TRBV9	TRBJ2-1	.	CASSADLYNEQFF	TGTGCCAGCAGCGCGGACCTGTACAATGAGCAGTTCTTC
.	TRBV4-3	TRBJ2-5	.	CASSQETGKETQYF	TGCGCCAGCAGCCAAGAGACGGGAAAAGAGACCCAGTACTTC
.	TRBV9	TRBJ2-1	TRBD1	CASSPPQGAHNEQFF	TGTGCCAGCAGCCCCCCGCAGGGGGCCCACAATGAGCAGTTCTTC
.	TRBV7-8	TRBJ1-5	.	CASSFGSYSNQPQHF	TGTGCCAGCAGCTTTGGATCTTATAGCAATCAGCCCCAGCATTTT
.	TRBV27	TRBJ2-3	.	CASSLGTDTQYF	TGTGCCAGCAGTTTAGGGACAGATACGCAGTATTTT
.	TRBV4-3	TRBJ2-3	.	CASSQEGVPDTQYF	TGCGCCAGCAGCCAAGAAGGGGTCCCAGATACGCAGTATTTT
.	TRBV7-9	TRBJ2-1	.	CASRLGEPNEQFF	TGTGCCAGCCGTTTGGGGGAGCCAAATGAGCAGTTCTTC
.	TRBV15	TRBJ1-1	TRBD1	CATNPGQGTSEAFF	TGTGCCACCAATCCGGGACAGGGAACTTCTGAAGCTTTCTTT
.	TRBV28	TRBJ1-5	.	CASSYNTDSNQPQHF	TGTGCCAGCAGTTATAATACTGATAGCAATCAGCCCCAGCATTTT
once	TRBV7-2	TRBJ2-2	.	CASSLSGFANTGELFF	TGTGCCAGCAGCTTATCCGGATTCGCGAACACCGGGGAGCTGTTTTTT
.	TRBV29-1	TRBJ2-5	TRBD1	CSVDRVKGAIPFETQYF	TGCAGCGTCGACCGCGTGAAGGGGGCAATACCTTTTGAGACCCAGTACTTC
.	TRBV11-2	TRBJ2-2	.	CASSPGLPSTGELFF	TGTGCCAGCAGTCCGGGTTTGCCGAGCACCGGGGAGCTGTTTTTT
.	TRBV5-4	TRBJ2-3	TRBD2	CASTFFGAGGDTQYF	TGTGCCAGCACCTTCTTTGGCGCGGGGGGAGATACGCAGTATTTT
once	TRBV5-1	TRBJ2-2	TRBD2	CASSLIRLAGTGELFF	TGCGCCAGCAGCTTGATCAGACTAGCGGGCACCGGGGAGCTGTTTTTT
once	TRBV28	TRBJ1-4	TRBD1	CASSRDRDTNEKLFF	TGTGCCAGCAGTCGGGACAGGGACACTAATGAAAAACTGTTTTTT
once	TRBV19	TRBJ1-5	.	CASSPDYSNQPQHF	TGTGCCAGTAGTCCTGACTATAGCAATCAGCCCCAGCATTTT
.	TRBV30	TRBJ2-3	.	CAWETFDTQYF	TGTGCCTGGGAGACTTTCGATACGCAGTATTTT
medium-sized	TRBV5-1	TRBJ2-7	TRBD2	CASSPTSGGQSYEQYF	TGCGCCAGCAGCCCAACTAGCGGGGGACAGTCCTACGAGCAGTACTTC
.	TRBV7-8	TRBJ2-3	.	CASRITDTQYF	TGTGCCAGCAGAATCACAGATACGCAGTATTTT
.	TRBV19	TRBJ1-5	TRBD1	CASRTGPYSNQPQHF	TGTGCCAGTAGGACAGGGCCCTATAGCAATCAGCCCCAGCATTTT
.	TRBV15	TRBJ2-7	.	CATSRDRAGSSYEQYF	TGTGCCACCAGCAGAGATCGAGCAGGGAGCTCCTACGAGCAGTACTTC
.	TRBV13	TRBJ2-3	TRBD1	CASSSSGQGFTDTQYF	TGTGCCAGCAGCTCCTCGGGACAGGGATTCACAGATACGCAGTATTTT
.	TRBV7-2	TRBJ2-3	TRBD2	CASSRLAGGLTDTQYF	TGTGCCAGCAGCCGACTAGCGGGGGGTTTGACAGATACGCAGTATTTT
.	TRBV27	TRBJ2-1	TRBD2	CASRVAGGSEQFF	TGTGCCAGCAGAGTAGCGGGAGGGAGTGAGCAGTTCTTC
.	TRBV4-3	TRBJ2-7	TRBD1	CASSHGTGAPYEQYF	TGCGCCAGCAGCCACGGGACAGGGGCCCCCTACGAGCAGTACTTC
few	TRBV9	TRBJ1-2	.	CASSATASNYGYTF	TGTGCCAGCAGCGCGACGGCTTCTAACTATGGCTACACCTTC
.	TRBV30	TRBJ1-2	.	CAWSVGGWGNYGYTF	TGTGCCTGGAGTGTAGGAGGGTGGGGTAACTATGGCTACACCTTC
.	TRBV5-5	TRBJ2-7	TRBD2	CASSLALGTSGSEQYF	TGTGCCAGCAGCTTGGCATTAGGGACTAGCGGGAGCGAGCAGTACTTC
.	TRBV7-2	TRBJ2-7	TRBD2	CASSPGTSGIYEQYF	TGTGCCAGCAGCCCAGGGACTAGCGGCATCTACGAGCAGTACTTC
.	TRBV27	TRBJ1-2	.	CASSLGSGYGYTF	TGTGCCAGCAGTTTAGGGTCGGGCTATGGCTACACCTTC
once	TRBV10-3	TRBJ2-3	TRBD1	CAISETPGQGTDTQYF	TGTGCCATCAGTGAGACGCCGGGACAGGGGACAGATACGCAGTATTTT
.	TRBV7-9	TRBJ2-2	TRBD2	CASSPGPRAGSGELFF	TGTGCCAGCAGCCCGGGCCCAAGAGCGGGATCCGGGGAGCTGTTTTTT
.	TRBV4-3	TRBJ1-4	.	CASSQAAGYATNEKLFF	TGCGCCAGCAGCCAAGCTGCTGGCTACGCAACTAATGAAAAACTGTTTTTT
.	TRBV6-1	TRBJ1-1	.	CASRLGGYLNTEAFF	TGTGCCAGCAGACTGGGTGGATATTTGAACACTGAAGCTTTCTTT
.	TRBV27	TRBJ2-5	TRBD2	CASSLTPSGPETQYF	TGTGCCAGCAGTTTAACCCCTAGCGGCCCGGAGACCCAGTACTTC
.	TRBV4-2	TRBJ2-3	.	CASSQELLAKTDTQYF	TGTGCCAGCAGCCAAGAATTACTAGCCAAAACAGATACGCAGTATTTT
.	TRBV30	TRBJ2-5	TRBD1	CAWSDRGLEETQYF	TGTGCCTGGAGTGACAGGGGGCTCGAAGAGACCCAGTACTTC
.	TRBV27	TRBJ1-5	TRBD1	CASSQKQGGYQPQHF	TGTGCCAGCAGCCAAAAACAGGGGGGATATCAGCCCCAGCATTTT
once	TRBV19	TRBJ2-1	TRBD2	CASSILAGGFNEQFF	TGTGCCAGTAGTATACTAGCGGGGGGGTTCAATGAGCAGTTCTTC
.	TRBV6-6	TRBJ2-7	TRBD2	CASNPGGAYEQYF	TGTGCCAGCAATCCCGGGGGGGCCTACGAGCAGTACTTC
.	TRBV6-6	TRBJ1-5	TRBD1	CASSYSTGSGQPQHF	TGTGCCAGCAGTTACTCGACAGGGTCCGGGCAGCCCCAGCATTTT